This TCR beta chain was captured by sequencing in a study of regulatory T cells in long-lasting Graves disease. As for the study in general: Positivity for TSH receptor antibodies plus over 5 years of antithyroid drugs meant persistent Graves' disease.

The time point was: persistent/refractory GD, antithyroid drugs over 5 years with positive TRAb. The TCR library was made from RNA extracted from PBMCs. This CDR3 contains 16 residues. Trimming removed 5 bases from V and 0 bases from J; junction bases left unmatched: 7. This clonotype was picked up many times. Building of the TCR beta libraries involved iRepertoire HTBI primers and Arm-PCR of CDR3 regions. TCRdb called the multiplex PCR reads again in MiXCR, with one record for every CDR3 protein. The sample has approximately 380,000 distinct CDR3 sequences, about a fifth seen once. Sequenced material: peripheral blood mononuclear cells (PBMCs), taken when the disease was refractory, from a patient treated with antithyroid drugs. The TCR originated in a female donor with Graves disease. The rearrangement uses TRBV12-3 or TRBV12-4 and TRBJ2-5, with 9 bases that match TRBD1. In nucleotides, the CDR3 is TGTGCCAGCAGTCAACAGGGGGCTAAGTACCAAGAGACCCAGTACTTC. This sequence encodes CASSQQGAKYQETQYF.